This is a list of T cell receptor beta chains from one sample in a study of blood T cell repertoires in COVID-19. Sequencing was performed with immunoSEQ multiplex PCR; in TCRdb, only in-frame clones are kept and a portion is missing. The profile covers about 290,000 clones, with roughly 89% appearing a single time and 1.5% to 2% taken by the ten largest. What was sequenced was PBMCs or T cells enriched from blood (not recorded which). The receptors here all came from a woman in her thirties or forties who had recovered from COVID-19. Both conserved end residues are part of each CDR3. A D gene is named only where the DNA matches it firmly. Clone size appears in some rows only: once, few, many, or a class for an expanded clone.

D gene: .; V gene: TRBV2; clone size: .; J gene: TRBJ2-2; CDR3 DNA: TGTGCCAGCAGTGAGGGGGCCTACAGGGCACCCCCGCTGAACACCGGGGAGCTGTTTTTT; CDR3 protein: CASSEGAYRAPPLNTGELFF
D gene: TRBD1; V gene: TRBV19; clone size: .; J gene: TRBJ1-2; CDR3 DNA: TGTGCCAGTAGTGCCCGGGACAGGGGGCTTGGCTACACCTTC; CDR3 protein: CASSARDRGLGYTF
D gene: .; V gene: TRBV5-1; clone size: .; J gene: TRBJ1-2; CDR3 DNA: TGCGCCAGCAGCTTGGACAGTCTGAGGAGGGGCTACACCTTC; CDR3 protein: CASSLDSLRRGYTF
D gene: .; V gene: TRBV19; clone size: .; J gene: TRBJ1-1; CDR3 DNA: TGTGCCAGTAGGGGCTTGTCTATAGGGGGAACTGAAGCTTTCTTT; CDR3 protein: CASRGLSIGGTEAFF
D gene: TRBD1; V gene: TRBV12-5; clone size: .; J gene: TRBJ1-5; CDR3 DNA: TGTGCTAGTGGTCCCCAACAGGGGTCGTATAGCAATCAGCCCCAGCATTTT; CDR3 protein: CASGPQQGSYSNQPQHF
D gene: .; V gene: TRBV4-2; clone size: .; J gene: TRBJ2-3; CDR3 DNA: TGTGCCAGCAGCCCGGGGGAAGCAGATACGCAGTATTTT; CDR3 protein: CASSPGEADTQYF
D gene: .; V gene: TRBV6-5; clone size: .; J gene: TRBJ2-3; CDR3 DNA: TGTGCCAGCAGTTTCGTCCCCTCACGGGATACGCAGTATTTT; CDR3 protein: CASSFVPSRDTQYF
D gene: TRBD1; V gene: TRBV19; clone size: once; J gene: TRBJ2-2; CDR3 DNA: TGTGCCAGTAGTATAGATAGGGGGCTGAACACCGGGGAGCTGTTTTTT; CDR3 protein: CASSIDRGLNTGELFF
D gene: TRBD1; V gene: TRBV7-2; clone size: once; J gene: TRBJ2-5; CDR3 DNA: TGTGCCAGCAGCACAAACAGGGGGCAAGAGACCCAGTACTTC; CDR3 protein: CASSTNRGQETQYF
D gene: TRBD1; V gene: TRBV4-1; clone size: few; J gene: TRBJ1-2; CDR3 DNA: TGCGCCAGCAGCCAAGATAGGGACAGGAGCTATGGCTACACCTTC; CDR3 protein: CASSQDRDRSYGYTF
D gene: .; V gene: TRBV13; clone size: .; J gene: TRBJ2-1; CDR3 DNA: TGTGCCAGCAGCTCCCCTGGAGGGAATGAGCAGTTCTTC; CDR3 protein: CASSSPGGNEQFF
D gene: TRBD1; V gene: TRBV9; clone size: few; J gene: TRBJ1-1; CDR3 DNA: TGTGCCAGCTCATGGGGACAGGGGAACACTGAAGCTTTCTTT; CDR3 protein: CASSWGQGNTEAFF
D gene: .; V gene: TRBV5-4; clone size: .; J gene: TRBJ2-5; CDR3 DNA: TGTGCCAGCAGCTCCCCGTGGAGCCGAGGAGAGACCCAGTACTTC; CDR3 protein: CASSSPWSRGETQYF
D gene: .; V gene: TRBV9; clone size: .; J gene: TRBJ1-2; CDR3 DNA: TGTGCCAGCAAGGCCCAGGGGAGAACTATCGGGGGCTACACCTTC; CDR3 protein: CASKAQGRTIGGYTF
D gene: .; V gene: TRBV2; clone size: .; J gene: TRBJ1-2; CDR3 DNA: TGTGCCAGCATTCCGGGTCACGGGGGGATGTATGGCTACACCTTC; CDR3 protein: CASIPGHGGMYGYTF
D gene: .; V gene: TRBV27; clone size: .; J gene: TRBJ1-2; CDR3 DNA: TGTGCCAGCAGTTCCCTGGGCCTCGGGGACTATGGCTACACCTTC; CDR3 protein: CASSSLGLGDYGYTF